Following are 24 T cell receptor beta chains from one sample sequenced in a study of shared T cell receptors in the human thymus. TCRdb's copy holds only in-frame clones and misses some; the assay was immunoSEQ multiplex PCR. This sample has hundreds of thousands of clones; around 89% occur once, and the top ten carry 0.0095% to 0.013%. These data also featured in a second study, about human thymus T cells.

Sequencing used thymocytes. These receptors all come from a boy under three years old with a congenital heart defect.

A few counts support this clone. CDR3 DNA: TGTGCCAGCAGCTTAACCCCGGACACCTCTGGAAACACCATATATTTT. Translated: CASSLTPDTSGNTIYF. V and J are TRBV7-9 and TRBJ1-3, with D possibly matching TRBD1 (5 bases). Per the germline V gene, CDR1 is SEHNR and CDR2 is FQNEAQ (reference sequence). Trimming stripped 2 bases from V and 0 bases from J, with 11 bases between. This CDR3 spans 16 amino acids. The entire variable domain, with the rest obtained from reference TRBV7-9 and TRBJ1-3, is as follows: DTGVSQNPRHKITKRGQNVTFRCDPISEHNRLYWYRQTLGQGPEFLTYFQNEAQLEKSRLLSDRFSAERPKGSFSTLEIQRTEQGDSAMYLCASSLTPDTSGNTIYFGEGSWLTVV.

The J gene is TRBJ2-3, the V gene TRBV30, with 9 bases aligning to TRBD2. The CDR3 has 16 residues. Trimming took 3 bases from V and 6 from J; bases not matched to a gene: 13. Germline V lookup: CDR1 GTSNPN, CDR2 SVGIG (reference sequence). This chain's CDR3 is CAWREGSMREGDTQYF. The CDR3 DNA is TGTGCCTGGAGAGAGGGGTCGATGCGGGAGGGGGATACGCAGTATTTT.

The chain employs TRBV27 and TRBJ2-7; 8 bases are a match to TRBD1. The junction had 8 bases not matched to a gene; V was cut back by 5 bases and J by 2 bases. The CDR3 runs 15 residues. Germline-derived CDR1 and CDR2 are MNHEY and SMNVEV (reference sequence). In DNA form, the CDR3 reads TGTGCCAGCAGTCCCCCGGGACAGGCGACCTACGAGCAGTACTTC. It yields the protein CASSPPGQATYEQYF.

The V call is TRBV7-2, the J call TRBJ2-6, with a tentative D call TRBD1 (6 bases). The ends were cut back, 1 base at V and 0 bases at J, with 10 bases in the middle. This CDR3 is 17 amino acids long. Germline CDR1 SGHTA, CDR2 FQGNSA. The chain's CDR3 is CASSLGTEGSGANVLTF. As DNA, the CDR3 is TGTGCCAGCAGCTTAGGGACAGAAGGCTCTGGGGCCAACGTCCTGACTTTC.

J is TRBJ1-5 and V is TRBV28; no firm D call. The V end lost 4 bases, the J end lost 5 bases, and 3 bases lay between the germline ends. CDR1 is MDHEN and CDR2 is SYDVKM in the germline V gene. CDR3 size: 11 residues. CDR3 region: CASSSDQPQHF. Here the CDR3 DNA reads TGTGCCAGCAGTTCCGATCAGCCCCAGCATTTT. Based on the CDR3 plus reference TRBV28 and TRBJ1-5, the full variable domain is DVKVTQSSRYLVKRTGEKVFLECVQDMDHENMFWYRQDPGLGLRLIYFSYDVKMKEKGDIPEGYSVSREKKERFSLILESASTNQTSMYLCASSSDQPQHFGDGTRLSIL.

J is TRBJ2-2 and V is TRBV1; no check of the table's D call, TRBD2, against the DNA was made. TRBV1 constitutes a pseudogene. CDR3 length: 16 residues. CDR3 sequence: CTSSQDSSGCPGELFF. The CDR3 nucleotides are TGCACCAGCAGCCAAGATTCTAGCGGGTGCCCCGGGGAGCTGTTTTTT.

The V gene is TRBV5-1, the J gene TRBJ2-3; D perhaps matches TRBD2 (5 bases). V lost 1 base, J lost 6 bases, and 18 bases lay in between. The V gene's germline CDR1 is SGHRS and CDR2 YFSETQ. There are 16 residues in the CDR3. The CDR3 protein is CASSLSRKRSTDTQYF. Here the CDR3 DNA reads TGCGCCAGCAGCTTGAGCCGGAAGCGGTCTACGGATACGCAGTATTTT.

The V call is TRBV21-1, the J call TRBJ2-2; TRBD1, as called in the table, went unchecked against the DNA. TRBV21-1 is shown as a pseudogene. The CDR3 covers 16 residues. The CDR3 nucleotides read TGTGCCAGCAGCAGCCCGGGACAGGGGGACACCGGGGAGCTGTTTTTT. It codes for CASSSPGQGDTGELFF.

This chain uses TRBV15 with TRBJ2-1; possibly TRBD2 for D (5 bases). V lost 0 bases to trimming and J lost 7 bases, with 16 bases between them. The V gene's germline CDR1 is LNHNV and CDR2 YYDKDF (reference sequence). The CDR3 length is 16 residues. This CDR3 reads CATSRDNFTRGNEQFF. CDR3 bases: TGTGCCACCAGCAGAGATAATTTTACCCGGGGAAATGAGCAGTTCTTC.

The chain couples TRBV6-5 to TRBJ2-7, with 8 bases matching TRBD2. V gave up 5 bases and J gave up 6 bases; unmatched junction bases: 9. Germline CDR1 MNHEY, CDR2 SVGAGI. The CDR3 spans 14 residues. The chain's CDR3 is CASSARTSCSEQYF. DNA of the CDR3: TGTGCCAGCAGTGCCCGGACTAGCTGCTCCGAGCAGTACTTC.

The chain joins TRBV6-5 to TRBJ2-7, with D tentatively TRBD2 (6 bases). Trimming removed 6 bases at V and 6 bases at J, with 9 bases between. Germline CDR1 is MNHEY and CDR2 is SVGAGI. CDR3 size: 11 residues. This CDR3 reads CASRWRGEQYF. CDR3 coding DNA: TGTGCCAGCAGATGGAGGGGCGAGCAGTACTTC.

V is TRBV4-3 and J is TRBJ2-3, with 7 positions matching TRBD2. V lost 1 base, J lost 1 base, and 2 bases stayed unmatched. Germline V lookup: CDR1 LGHNA, CDR2 YSLEER. This CDR3 spans 15 amino acids. The CDR3, as DNA: TGCGCCAGCAGCCAAGCGGGAGGCCGCACAGATACGCAGTATTTT. Its protein product is CASSQAGGRTDTQYF.

The rearrangement uses TRBV7-2 and TRBJ1-5, with 8 bases identical to TRBD1. Germline CDR1 and CDR2: SGHTA and FQGNSA. The CDR3 loop spans 15 amino acids. With V trimmed by 5 bases and J by 3 bases, 6 bases remained unmatched. Written as DNA, the CDR3 is TGTGCCAGCAGCGAAAGGACAGGGAACAATCAGCCCCAGCATTTT. This codes for CASSERTGNNQPQHF.

The genes are TRBV27 and TRBJ1-2; D unresolved. CDR3 length: 15 amino acids. V was clipped by 0 bases and J by 4 bases, with 12 bases between them. Germline V gene lookup returns CDR1 MNHEY and CDR2 SMNVEV (reference sequence). The CDR3 here is CASSLSGEEFYGYTF. The CDR3 bases are TGTGCCAGCAGTTTATCGGGTGAGGAGTTCTATGGCTACACCTTC.

This clone was seen a handful of times. The chain is built from TRBV19 and TRBJ1-4; 7 bases agree with TRBD1. CDR1 is LNHDA and CDR2 is SQIVND in the germline V gene (reference sequence). The CDR3 sequence is 13 residues long. V shed 6 bases, J shed 5 bases, and the junction held 3 bases outside the gene matches. The CDR3 sequence is CASRRQGNEKLFF. In DNA form, the CDR3 reads TGTGCCAGTAGAAGACAGGGAAATGAAAAACTGTTTTTT.

This chain uses TRBV4-3 with TRBJ2-7; D is perhaps TRBD1 (6 bases). This CDR3 contains 16 residues. V was shortened by 0 bases and J by 0 bases, with 12 bases between the two germline ends. The germline CDR1 and CDR2 sequences are LGHNA and YSLEER. CDR3 nucleotides: TGCGCCAGCAGCCAAGATCCGCAGGGGCACTCCTACGAGCAGTACTTC. This sequence encodes CASSQDPQGHSYEQYF.

The CDR3 nucleotides are TGTGCCAGCAGCCAAGATCCTTCCGCGAGCTGGAGCGAGCAGTACTTC. The encoded protein is CASSQDPSASWSEQYF. This chain connects TRBV14 to TRBJ2-7; D is uncertain. Germline V lookup: CDR1 SGHDN, CDR2 FVKESK. The CDR3 loop spans 16 amino acids. Trimming cost V 0 bases and J 6 bases, with 18 bases left between them.

This sequence joins TRBV2 and TRBJ2-1; the D gene is possibly TRBD2 (6 bases). Germline V gene sequence: CDR1 SNHLY, CDR2 FYNNEI. The germline V and J ends were trimmed by 5 bases and 7 bases, with 9 bases remaining between them. CDR3 size: 12 residues. DNA for the CDR3: TGTGCCAGCAGTAAACTAGCAAATGAGCAGTTCTTC. It codes for CASSKLANEQFF.

This sequence joins TRBV29-1 and TRBJ2-1, with D possibly matching TRBD2 (5 bases). The CDR3 consists of 15 residues. V was shortened by 2 bases and J by 4 bases, with 15 bases between the two germline ends. Germline CDR1 and CDR2: SQVTM and ANQGSEA. CDR3 loop: CSVERLLGEYNEQFF. CDR3 sequence (DNA): TGCAGCGTTGAACGCCTCCTCGGGGAGTACAATGAGCAGTTCTTC.

This chain joins TRBV14 and TRBJ2-5, with D uncertain. Trimming shortened V by 1 base and J by 7 bases, and 10 bases separated the two germline ends. The germline CDR1 and CDR2 sequences are SGHDN and FVKESK. The CDR3 contains 13 residues. CDR3 amino acids: CASSQGGERTQYF. The CDR3 nucleotides are TGTGCCAGCAGCCAAGGAGGAGAACGGACCCAGTACTTC. The whole variable domain, filled in from reference TRBV14 and TRBJ2-5, reads EAGVTQFPSHSVIEKGQTVTLRCDPISGHDNLYWYRRVMGKEIKFLLHFVKESKQDESGMPNNRFLAERTGGTYSTLKVQPAELEDSGVYFCASSQGGERTQYFGPGTRLLVL.

This clone was picked up one time. The V call is TRBV6-5, the J call TRBJ1-2; 12 bases line up with TRBD1. CDR1 and CDR2 from the germline V gene are MNHEY and SVGAGI. This CDR3 comprises 15 residues. Germline trimming cut 5 bases from V and 2 bases from J; bases unmatched to any gene: 3. The CDR3 sequence: CASSGTGGVNYGYTF. CDR3 bases: TGTGCCAGCAGTGGGACAGGGGGCGTAAACTATGGCTACACCTTC.

This chain joins TRBV7-2 and TRBJ2-3; tentative D call: TRBD2 (5 bases). The CDR3 is 15 residues long. With 1 base removed from V and 3 bases from J, the gap between germline ends came to 11 bases. From germline, CDR1 is SGHTA and CDR2 FQGNSA. Here the CDR3 reads CASSLEEVGTDTQYF. CDR3 in DNA: TGTGCCAGCAGCTTAGAGGAGGTGGGGACAGATACGCAGTATTTT. Full variable domain (rest looked up from reference TRBV7-2 and TRBJ2-3): GAGVSQSPSNKVTEKGKDVELRCDPISGHTALYWYRQSLGQGLEFLIYFQGNSAPDKSGLPSDRFSAERTGGSVSTLTIQRTQQEDSAVYLCASSLEEVGTDTQYFGPGTRLTVL.

This clone was seen a single time. V and J are TRBV19 and TRBJ2-2, with TRBD1 matching over 10 bases. The CDR3 runs to 17 residues. Germline V gene lookup returns CDR1 LNHDA and CDR2 SQIVND (reference sequence). Trimming cost V 7 bases and J 6 bases; bases outside gene matches: 14. DNA of the CDR3: TGTGCCAGTACCCTACGGGAGGACAGGGGGAATCCCGGGGAGCTGTTTTTT. Amino acid sequence: CASTLREDRGNPGELFF.

This clone showed up just once. The chain combines TRBV6-1 with TRBJ2-7; 8 nucleotides line up with TRBD2. The CDR3 has 15 amino acids. Per the germline V gene, CDR1 is MNHNS and CDR2 is SASEGT. Trimming at V came to 3 bases and at J to 1 base, leaving 5 bases not matched to a gene. CDR3 nucleotide sequence: TGTGCCAGCAGTGATCGACTAGCGAGATCCTACGAGCAGTACTTC. Translated, it gives CASSDRLARSYEQYF.